The clone carrying this TCR beta chain was seen a handful of times. The data were obtained in a study of T cell changes during pregnancy in multiple sclerosis. The CDR3 spans 18 residues. Germline V gene lookup returns CDR1 SGHKS and CDR2 YYEKEE (reference sequence). Trimming left V 0 bases short and J 2 bases short, with 18 bases between. The method was immunoSEQ multiplex PCR; TCRdb's version includes in-frame clones alone and lacks a portion of them. This sample carries roughly 38,000 clones, about 88% of them seen once, and the ten largest clones take about 1.2%. The chain uses TRBV5-5 and TRBJ1-3, with D possibly TRBD1 on 6 matching bases. The sequence derives from a female donor with multiple sclerosis, enrolled in a pregnancy study. Sequenced here: CD4+ T cells from peripheral blood mononuclear cells, sampled before pregnancy. DNA for the CDR3: TGTGCCAGCAGCTTGGCCCTACAGGGAGTATCACCTGGAAACACCATATATTTT. Its translation: CASSLALQGVSPGNTIYF.